This T cell receptor (beta chain) was sequenced during a study of memory CD4+ T cells and cytomegalovirus serostatus. Overall study context: This sample comes from healthy Belgian adults, eight or nine CMV seropositive, about 23 seronegative. Study outcomes and limitations: The CMV-associated TCR signature appears largely within the CD4+ memory repertoire.

As to this clone: The target antigen is unknown.

The germline V and J ends were trimmed by 5 bases and 5 bases, with 10 bases remaining between them. CDR3 length equals 12 residues. Germline CDR1 reads SGHRS; CDR2 reads YFSETQ. Produced via immunoSEQ multiplex PCR; TCRdb's table is partial and in-frame only. The sample contains 55,000 to 65,000 clones, approximately 81% of which appear only once. The sort gate was single viable CD3+CD4+CD8-CD45RO+ cells for memory CD4+ T cells. Serostatus was set by detecting CMV pp150, pp28, p38, p52 IgG. The TCR sequence derives from an adult in good health and CMV-seronegative. Some clones in this sample may be carry-over from other donors' samples. Input material: memory CD4+ T cells from blood. This chain connects TRBV5-1 to TRBJ2-5, with D possibly TRBD1 on 5 matching bases. CDR3 residues: CASSSKGETQYF. For the CDR3, the DNA is TGCGCCAGCAGTAGTAAGGGGGAGACCCAGTACTTC.